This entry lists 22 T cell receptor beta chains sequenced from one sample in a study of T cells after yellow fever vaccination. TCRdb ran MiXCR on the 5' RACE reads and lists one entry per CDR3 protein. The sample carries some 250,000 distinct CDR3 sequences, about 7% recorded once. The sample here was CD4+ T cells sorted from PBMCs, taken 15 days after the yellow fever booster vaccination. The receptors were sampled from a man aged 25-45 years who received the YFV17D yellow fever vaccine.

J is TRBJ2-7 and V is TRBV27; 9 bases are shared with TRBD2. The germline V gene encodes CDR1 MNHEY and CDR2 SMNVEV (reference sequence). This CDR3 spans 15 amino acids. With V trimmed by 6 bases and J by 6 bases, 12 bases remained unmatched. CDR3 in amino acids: CASRGSVAGEGEQYF. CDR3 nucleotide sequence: TGTGCCAGCAGGGGGTCGGTAGCGGGAGAGGGCGAGCAGTACTTC.

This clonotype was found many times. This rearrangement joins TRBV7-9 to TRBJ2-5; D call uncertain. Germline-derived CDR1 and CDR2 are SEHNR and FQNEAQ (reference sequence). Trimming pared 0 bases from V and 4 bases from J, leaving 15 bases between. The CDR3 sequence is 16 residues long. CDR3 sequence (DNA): TGTGCCAGCAGCTTAGCGTACTCGGGCCGCCCAGAGACCCAGTACTTC. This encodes CASSLAYSGRPETQYF.

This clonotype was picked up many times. CDR3 region: CASTTGLGRQETQYF. The CDR3 bases are TGTGCCAGCACCACTGGTCTAGGGCGTCAAGAGACCCAGTACTTC. J is TRBJ2-5 and V is TRBV28; D is ambiguous. The CDR3 runs 15 residues. Germline CDR1 reads MDHEN; CDR2 reads SYDVKM. V was shortened by 7 bases and J by 2 bases, with 17 bases between the two germline ends.

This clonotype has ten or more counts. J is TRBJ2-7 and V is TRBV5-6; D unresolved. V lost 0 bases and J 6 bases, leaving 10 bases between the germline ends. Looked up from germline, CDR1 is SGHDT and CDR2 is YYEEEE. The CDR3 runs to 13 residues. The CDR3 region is CASSLVAGGEQYF. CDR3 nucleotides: TGTGCCAGCAGCTTGGTGGCAGGTGGCGAGCAGTACTTC. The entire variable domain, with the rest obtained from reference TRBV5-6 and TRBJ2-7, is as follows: DAGVTQSPTHLIKTRGQQVTLRCSPKSGHDTVSWYQQALGQGPQFIFQYYEEEERQRGNFPDRFSGHQFPNYSSELNVNALLLGDSALYLCASSLVAGGEQYFGPGTRLTVT.

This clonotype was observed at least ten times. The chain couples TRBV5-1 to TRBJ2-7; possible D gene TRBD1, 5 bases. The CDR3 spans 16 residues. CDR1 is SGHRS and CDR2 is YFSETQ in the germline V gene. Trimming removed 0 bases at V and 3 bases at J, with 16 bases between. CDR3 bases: TGCGCCAGCAGCTTGGATCTCCCGTTCCAGGGCTACGAGCAGTACTTC. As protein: CASSLDLPFQGYEQYF.

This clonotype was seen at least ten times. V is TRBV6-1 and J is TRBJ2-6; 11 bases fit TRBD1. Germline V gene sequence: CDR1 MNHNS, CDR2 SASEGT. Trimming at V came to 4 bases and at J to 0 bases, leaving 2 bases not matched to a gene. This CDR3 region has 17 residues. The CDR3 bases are TGTGCCAGCAGTGGGACAGGGGGCGTCTCTGGGGCCAACGTCCTGACTTTC. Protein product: CASSGTGGVSGANVLTF.

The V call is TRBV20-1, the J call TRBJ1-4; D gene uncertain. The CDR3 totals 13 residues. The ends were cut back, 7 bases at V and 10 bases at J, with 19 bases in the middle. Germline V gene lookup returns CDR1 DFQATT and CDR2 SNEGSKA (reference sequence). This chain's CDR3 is CSVPMGGFRKLFF. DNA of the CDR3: TGCAGTGTCCCTATGGGAGGGTTTCGAAAACTGTTTTTT.

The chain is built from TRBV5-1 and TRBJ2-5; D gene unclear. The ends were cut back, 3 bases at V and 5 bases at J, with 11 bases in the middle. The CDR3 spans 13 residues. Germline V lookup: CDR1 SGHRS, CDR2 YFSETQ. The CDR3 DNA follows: TGCGCCAGCAGCTCCCCGGGTCGGGAGACCCAGTACTTC. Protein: CASSSPGRETQYF. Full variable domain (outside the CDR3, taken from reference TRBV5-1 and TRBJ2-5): KAGVTQTPRYLIKTRGQQVTLSCSPISGHRSVSWYQQTPGQGLQFLFEYFSETQRNKGNFPGRFSGRQFSNSRSEMNVSTLELGDSALYLCASSSPGRETQYFGPGTRLLVL.

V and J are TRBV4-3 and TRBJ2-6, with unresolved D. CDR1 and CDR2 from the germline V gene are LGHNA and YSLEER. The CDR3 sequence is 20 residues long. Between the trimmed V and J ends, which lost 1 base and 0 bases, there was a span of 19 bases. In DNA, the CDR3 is TGCGCCAGCAGCCAAGCCCCAGGTCACAGATTCTTCTCTGGGGCCAACGTCCTGACTTTC. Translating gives CASSQAPGHRFFSGANVLTF.

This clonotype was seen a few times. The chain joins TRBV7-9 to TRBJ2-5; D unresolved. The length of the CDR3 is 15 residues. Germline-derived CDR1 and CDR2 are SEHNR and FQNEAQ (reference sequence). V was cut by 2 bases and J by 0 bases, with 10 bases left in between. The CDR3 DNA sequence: TGTGCCAGCAGCTTATCTACAGTAAACCAAGAGACCCAGTACTTC. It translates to CASSLSTVNQETQYF.

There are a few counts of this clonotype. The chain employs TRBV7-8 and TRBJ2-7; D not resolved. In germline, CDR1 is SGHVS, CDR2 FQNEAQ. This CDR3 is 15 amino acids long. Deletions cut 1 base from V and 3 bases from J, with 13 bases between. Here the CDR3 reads CASSLGANPFYEQYF. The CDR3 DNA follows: TGTGCCAGCAGCTTAGGCGCCAACCCATTCTACGAGCAGTACTTC.

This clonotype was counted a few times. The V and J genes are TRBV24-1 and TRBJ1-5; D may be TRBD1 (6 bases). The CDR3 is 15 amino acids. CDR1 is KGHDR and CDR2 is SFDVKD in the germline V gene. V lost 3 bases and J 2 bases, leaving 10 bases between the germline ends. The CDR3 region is CATSDTGMGNQPQHF. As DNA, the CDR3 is TGTGCCACCAGTGATACAGGGATGGGCAATCAGCCCCAGCATTTT.

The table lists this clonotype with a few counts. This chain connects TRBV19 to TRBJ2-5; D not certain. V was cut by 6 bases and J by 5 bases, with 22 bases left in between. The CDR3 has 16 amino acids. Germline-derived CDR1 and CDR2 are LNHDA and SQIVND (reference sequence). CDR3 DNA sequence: TGTGCCAGTAGGCCCTCAAGGGCCGTTGGGATGGAGACCCAGTACTTC. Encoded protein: CASRPSRAVGMETQYF.

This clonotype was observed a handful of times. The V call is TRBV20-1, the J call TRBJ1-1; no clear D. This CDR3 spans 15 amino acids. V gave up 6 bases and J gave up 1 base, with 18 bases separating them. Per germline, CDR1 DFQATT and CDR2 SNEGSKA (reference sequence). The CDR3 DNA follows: TGCAGTGCCCCGACGTGGGAAGGCTCGAACACTGAAGCTTTCTTT. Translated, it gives CSAPTWEGSNTEAFF.

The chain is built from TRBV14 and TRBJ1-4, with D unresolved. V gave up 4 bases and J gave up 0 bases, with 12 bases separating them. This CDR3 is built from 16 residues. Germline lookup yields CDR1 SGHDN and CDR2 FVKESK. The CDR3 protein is CASSRLTTTTNEKLFF. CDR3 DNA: TGTGCCAGCAGCCGCCTGACGACAACAACTAATGAAAAACTGTTTTTT.

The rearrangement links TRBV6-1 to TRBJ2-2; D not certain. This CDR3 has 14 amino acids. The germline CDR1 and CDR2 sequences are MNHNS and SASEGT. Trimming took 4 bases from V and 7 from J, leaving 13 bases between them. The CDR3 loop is CASSGVGVDGELFF. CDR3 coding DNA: TGTGCCAGCAGTGGGGTTGGCGTAGACGGGGAGCTGTTTTTT.

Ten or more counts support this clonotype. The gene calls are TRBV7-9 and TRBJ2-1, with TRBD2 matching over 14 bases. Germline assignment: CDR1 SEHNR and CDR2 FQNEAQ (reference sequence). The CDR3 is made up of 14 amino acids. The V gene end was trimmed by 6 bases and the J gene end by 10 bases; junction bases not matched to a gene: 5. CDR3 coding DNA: TGTGCCAGCAGGGGACTAGCGGGAGTGAACGAGCAGTTCTTC. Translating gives CASRGLAGVNEQFF.

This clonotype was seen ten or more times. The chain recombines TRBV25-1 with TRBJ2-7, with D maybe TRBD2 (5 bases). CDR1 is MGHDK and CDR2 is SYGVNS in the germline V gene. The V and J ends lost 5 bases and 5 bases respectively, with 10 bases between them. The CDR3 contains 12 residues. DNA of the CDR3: TGTGCCAGCAGTCTAACCGGGAACGAGCAGTACTTC. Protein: CASSLTGNEQYF.

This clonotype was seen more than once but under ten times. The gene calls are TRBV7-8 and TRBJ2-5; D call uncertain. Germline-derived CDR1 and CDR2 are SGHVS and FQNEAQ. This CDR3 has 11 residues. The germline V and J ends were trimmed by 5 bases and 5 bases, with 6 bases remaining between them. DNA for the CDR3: TGTGCCAGCAGCAGAAGGGAGACCCAGTACTTC. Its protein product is CASSRRETQYF.

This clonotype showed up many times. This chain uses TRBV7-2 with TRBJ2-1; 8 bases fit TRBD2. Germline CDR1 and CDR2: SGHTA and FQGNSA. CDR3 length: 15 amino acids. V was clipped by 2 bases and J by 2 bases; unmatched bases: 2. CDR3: CASSLSGSTYNEQFF. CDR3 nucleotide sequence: TGTGCCAGCAGCTTAAGCGGGAGTACCTACAATGAGCAGTTCTTC.

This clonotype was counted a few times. This chain's CDR3 is CSAFRQGAYEQYF. CDR3 nucleotide sequence: TGCAGTGCCTTTCGACAGGGGGCCTACGAGCAGTACTTC. This chain connects TRBV20-1 to TRBJ2-7, with 9 bases fitting TRBD1. The CDR3 consists of 13 residues. Germline V gene data show CDR1 as DFQATT and CDR2 as SNEGSKA (reference sequence). After removal of 6 bases from V and 2 bases from J, the junction contained 5 bases not matched to a gene.

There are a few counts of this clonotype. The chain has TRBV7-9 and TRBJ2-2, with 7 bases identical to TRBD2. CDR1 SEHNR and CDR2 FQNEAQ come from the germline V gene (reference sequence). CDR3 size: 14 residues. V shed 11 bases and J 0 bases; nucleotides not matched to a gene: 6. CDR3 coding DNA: TGTGCCCTTCCGGGGGGAACGAACACCGGGGAGCTGTTTTTT. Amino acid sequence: CALPGGTNTGELFF.